This entry concerns a single T cell receptor beta chain. CDR1 is LGHNA, CDR2 YSLEER, per germline. J lost 2 bases, V lost 4 bases, and 5 bases had no gene match. CDR3 size: 15 residues. Caucasian individuals from Russia who were healthy and aged roughly 6 to 95 acted as donors. Each donor supplied around 10 milliliters of peripheral blood. A J-beta primer mix and a sample-barcoded 5' primer were used in a second PCR of about 7 to 12 cycles. TCRdb passed the 5' RACE reads through MiXCR, listing each CDR3 protein once. There are just under 900,000 distinct CDR3 sequences in the sample; 25% to 35% occur only once, and around 16% lies in the top ten. The data derive from a study of blood T cells in healthy people across ages. Study background: The template switching approach captured approximately one barcoded beta molecule for every two T cells.

The TCR comes from a woman older than 75 in good health. The V gene is TRBV4-3, the J gene TRBJ2-3, with 8 bases matching TRBD1. The sample comprised blood. This chain's CDR3 is CASSLSRGPTDTQYF. For the CDR3, the DNA is TGCGCCAGCAGCCTGAGCAGGGGGCCCACAGATACGCAGTATTTT.